The 10 T cell receptor beta chains below all came from one sample that was sequenced in a study of shared clonotypes between healthy human individuals. Method: immunoSEQ multiplex PCR; TCRdb's copy keeps in-frame clones and lacks some. The table has some 2 million clones, about 95% seen once. Naive CD8 isolation took CD45RO-negative cells positively selected for CCR7 and excluded terminally differentiated effector memory CD45RA+ cells. The material sequenced was naive CD8+ T cells sorted from blood. The receptor source for this set is a man aged 18 to 30 in good health.

V usage is TRBV4-1 and J usage is TRBJ2-7; a possible D gene is TRBD2 (6 bases). Germline V CDR1 and CDR2: MGHRA, YSYEKL. Trimming cost V 0 bases and J 10 bases, with 13 bases left between them. This CDR3 spans 13 amino acids. This CDR3 reads CASSQEAGWFQYF. In nucleotides, the CDR3 is TGCGCCAGCAGCCAAGAGGCGGGGTGGTTTCAGTACTTC.

This chain connects TRBV2 to TRBJ2-3; 9 bases line up with TRBD2. The V and J ends lost 6 bases and 0 bases, in that order; junction bases with no gene match: 13. The CDR3 sequence is 18 residues long. Germline CDR1 SNHLY, CDR2 FYNNEI. The CDR3 nucleotides read TGTGCCAGCAGCGCGAATAAAGGGACTAGCAGAAGCACAGATACGCAGTATTTT. It specifies CASSANKGTSRSTDTQYF.

The DNA for the CDR3 is TGTGCCAGCAGTGGCTCAAGTGAATATGGCTACACCTTC. Its translation: CASSGSSEYGYTF. V is TRBV2 and J is TRBJ1-2; D is unresolved. The CDR3 totals 13 residues. Trimming left V 4 bases short and J 5 bases short, with 11 bases between. The germline gives CDR1 SNHLY, CDR2 FYNNEI. Based on the CDR3 plus reference TRBV2 and TRBJ1-2, the full variable domain is EPEVTQTPSHQVTQMGQEVILRCVPISNHLYFYWYRQILGQKVEFLVSFYNNEISEKSEIFDDQFSVERPDGSNFTLKIRSTKLEDSAMYFCASSGSSEYGYTFGSGTRLTVV.

As regards this clone: Other DNA sequences in the sample encode the same CDR3. The chain carries TRBV2 and TRBJ1-1; no clear D gene. The ends were cut back, 1 base at V and 3 bases at J, with 6 bases in the middle. Looked up from germline, CDR1 is SNHLY and CDR2 is FYNNEI. The CDR3 is made up of 13 amino acids. DNA of the CDR3: TGTGCCAGCAGTGAAGGTGGGGACACTGAAGCTTTCTTT. Translating gives CASSEGGDTEAFF.

The chain combines TRBV18 with TRBJ2-5; D is unclear. The germline V gene encodes CDR1 KGHSH and CDR2 LQKENI. Deletions cut 5 bases from V and 2 bases from J, with 12 bases between. CDR3 length: 14 residues. This CDR3 is CASSSLGKQETQYF. The DNA of the CDR3 is TGTGCCAGCTCATCACTGGGGAAACAAGAGACCCAGTACTTC.

The chain has TRBV11-2 and TRBJ2-7; 9 nucleotides match TRBD2. Germline V CDR1 and CDR2: SGHAT, FQNNGV. The V segment lost 1 base and the J segment 7 bases; nucleotides outside the gene matches: 5. This CDR3 spans 14 amino acids. The CDR3 DNA sequence: TGTGCCAGCAGCTTAGGCGGGAGGGCTGAAGAGCAGTACTTC. Translating gives CASSLGGRAEEQYF.

This clone was detected only once. Sequence at one end of the junction differs from germline and may be a read error. Other DNA sequences of this sample code for an identical CDR3. This chain uses TRBV2 with TRBJ1-2; possible D gene TRBD1, 6 bases. CDR3 length equals 13 residues. Germline CDR1 SNHLY, CDR2 FYNNEI. DNA of the CDR3: TGTGCCAGCAGCGAAGGACAGCTCTATGGCTACACCTTC. Its protein product is CASSEGQLYGYTF.

The rearrangement uses TRBV30 and TRBJ1-5; D possibly corresponds to TRBD1 (6 bases). The V gene lost 0 bases and the J gene lost 2 bases, with 14 bases spanning the gap. This CDR3 has 16 residues. CDR1 GTSNPN and CDR2 SVGIG come from the germline V gene (reference sequence). In nucleotides, the CDR3 is TGTGCCTGGAGTGTACTTACAGGGAATGGCAATCAGCCCCAGCATTTT. Amino acid sequence: CAWSVLTGNGNQPQHF.

The chain uses TRBV28 and TRBJ2-3, with 10 positions matching TRBD2. Looked up from germline, CDR1 is MDHEN and CDR2 is SYDVKM. V dropped 2 bases and J dropped 6; count of bases not matched to a gene: 5. The CDR3 is made up of 15 amino acids. The CDR3 DNA sequence: TGTGCCAGCAGTTTAAGCGGGGGGGCCCTCGATACGCAGTATTTT. Protein sequence: CASSLSGGALDTQYF.

A single count supports this clone. The chain combines TRBV5-6 with TRBJ1-1, with a weak D call TRBD1 (6 bases). The CDR3 extends over 13 amino acids. Per germline, CDR1 SGHDT and CDR2 YYEEEE. Trimming took off 6 bases at V and 1 base at J, with 10 bases between the two ends. The CDR3 DNA sequence: TGTGCCAGCACCAGGACAGAGAACACTGAAGCTTTCTTT. The encoded protein is CASTRTENTEAFF.